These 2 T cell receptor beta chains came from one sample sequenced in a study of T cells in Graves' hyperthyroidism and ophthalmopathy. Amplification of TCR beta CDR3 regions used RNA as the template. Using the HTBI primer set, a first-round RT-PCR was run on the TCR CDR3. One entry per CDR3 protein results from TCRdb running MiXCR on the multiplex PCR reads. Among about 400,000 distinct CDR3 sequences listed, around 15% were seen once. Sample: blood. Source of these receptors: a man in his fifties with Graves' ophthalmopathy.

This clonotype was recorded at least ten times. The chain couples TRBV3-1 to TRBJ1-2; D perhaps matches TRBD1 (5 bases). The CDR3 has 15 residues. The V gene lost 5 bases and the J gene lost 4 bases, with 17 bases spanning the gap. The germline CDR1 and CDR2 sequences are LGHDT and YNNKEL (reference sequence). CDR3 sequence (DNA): TGTGCCAGCAGCTCCCGGGGCACACCCATCTATGGCTACACCTTC. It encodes CASSSRGTPIYGYTF.

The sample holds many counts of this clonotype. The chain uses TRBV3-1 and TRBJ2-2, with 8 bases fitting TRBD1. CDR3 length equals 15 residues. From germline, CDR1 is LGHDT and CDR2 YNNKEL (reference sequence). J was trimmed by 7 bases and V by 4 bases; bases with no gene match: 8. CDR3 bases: TGTGCCAGCAGCCGAGAGACAGGGGTCTTCGGGGAGCTGTTTTTT. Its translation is CASSRETGVFGELFF.